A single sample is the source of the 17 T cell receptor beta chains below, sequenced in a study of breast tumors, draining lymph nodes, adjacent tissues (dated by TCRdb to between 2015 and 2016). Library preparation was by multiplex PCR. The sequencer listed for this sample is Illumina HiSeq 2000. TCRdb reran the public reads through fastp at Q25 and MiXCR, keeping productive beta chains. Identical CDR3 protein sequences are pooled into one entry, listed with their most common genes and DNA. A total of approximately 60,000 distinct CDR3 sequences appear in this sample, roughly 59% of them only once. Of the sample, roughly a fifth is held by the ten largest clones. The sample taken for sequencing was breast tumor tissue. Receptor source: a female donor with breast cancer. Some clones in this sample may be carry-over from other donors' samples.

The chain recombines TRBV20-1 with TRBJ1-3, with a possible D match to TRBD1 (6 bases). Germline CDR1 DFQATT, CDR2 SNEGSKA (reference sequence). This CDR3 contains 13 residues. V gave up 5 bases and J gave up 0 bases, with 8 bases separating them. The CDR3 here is CSARQDSGNTIYF. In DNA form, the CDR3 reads TGCAGTGCTCGACAGGACTCTGGAAACACCATATATTTT.

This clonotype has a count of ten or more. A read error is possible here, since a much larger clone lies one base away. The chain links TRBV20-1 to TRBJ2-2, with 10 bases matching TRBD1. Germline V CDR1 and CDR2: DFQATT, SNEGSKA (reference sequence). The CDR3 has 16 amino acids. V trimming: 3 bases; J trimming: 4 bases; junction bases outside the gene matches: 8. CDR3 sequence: CSASDRDRGSTGELFF. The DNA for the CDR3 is TGCAGTGCTAGTGACCGGGACAGGGGATCCACCGGGGAGCTGTTTTTT.

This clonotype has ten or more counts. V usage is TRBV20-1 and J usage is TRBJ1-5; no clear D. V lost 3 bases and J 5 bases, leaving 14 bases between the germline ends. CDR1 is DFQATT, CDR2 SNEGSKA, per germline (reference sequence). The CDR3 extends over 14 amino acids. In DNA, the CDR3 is TGCAGTGCTAGTTGGGCCTCAAGAGATCAGCCCCAGCATTTT. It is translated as CSASWASRDQPQHF.

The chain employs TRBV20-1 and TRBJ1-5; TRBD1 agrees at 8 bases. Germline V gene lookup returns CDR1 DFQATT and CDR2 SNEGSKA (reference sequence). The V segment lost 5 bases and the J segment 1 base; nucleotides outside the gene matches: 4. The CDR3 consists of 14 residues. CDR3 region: CSASGQGSNQPQHF. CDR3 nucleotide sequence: TGCAGTGCTTCTGGACAGGGAAGCAATCAGCCCCAGCATTTT.

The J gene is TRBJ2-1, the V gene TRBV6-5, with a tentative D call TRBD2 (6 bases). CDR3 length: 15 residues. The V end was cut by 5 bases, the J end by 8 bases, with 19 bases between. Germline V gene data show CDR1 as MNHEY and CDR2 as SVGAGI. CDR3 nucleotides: TGTGCCAGCAGTCCCACGGGGTACGGGAGCGATGAGCAGTTCTTC. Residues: CASSPTGYGSDEQFF.

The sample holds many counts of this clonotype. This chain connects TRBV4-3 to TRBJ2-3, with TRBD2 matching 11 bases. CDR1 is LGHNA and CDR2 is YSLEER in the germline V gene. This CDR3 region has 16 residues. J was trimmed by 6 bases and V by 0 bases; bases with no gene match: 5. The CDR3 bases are TGCGCCAGCAGCCAAGATAGCGGGAGGGCGGGGGATACGCAGTATTTT. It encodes CASSQDSGRAGDTQYF.

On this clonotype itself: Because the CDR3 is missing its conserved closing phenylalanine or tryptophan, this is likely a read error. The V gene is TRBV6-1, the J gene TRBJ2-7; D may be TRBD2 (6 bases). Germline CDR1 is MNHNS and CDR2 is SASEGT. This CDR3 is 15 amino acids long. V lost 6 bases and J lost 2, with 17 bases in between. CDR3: CASRDIIAGTYEQYY. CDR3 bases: TGTGCCAGCAGAGACATAATCGCGGGGACCTACGAGCAGTACTAC.

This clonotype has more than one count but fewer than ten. CDR3 bases: TGTGCCATCAGTGAGTCGACAGGGAGGGGGGGACGAGCTTTCTTT. Translation gives CAISESTGRGGRAFF. The chain couples TRBV10-3 to TRBJ1-1; 7 bases agree with TRBD1. CDR3 size: 15 residues. V lost 0 bases to trimming and J lost 10 bases; unmatched junction nucleotides: 11. Germline CDR1 reads ENHRY; CDR2 reads SYGVKD.

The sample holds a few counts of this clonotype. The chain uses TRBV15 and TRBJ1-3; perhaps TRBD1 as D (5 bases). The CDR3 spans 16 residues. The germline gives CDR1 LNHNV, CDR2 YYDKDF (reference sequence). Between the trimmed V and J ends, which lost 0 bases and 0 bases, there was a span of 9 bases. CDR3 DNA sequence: TGTGCCACCAGCAGAGATCGCGGGGGCTCTGGAAACACCATATATTTT. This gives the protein CATSRDRGGSGNTIYF.

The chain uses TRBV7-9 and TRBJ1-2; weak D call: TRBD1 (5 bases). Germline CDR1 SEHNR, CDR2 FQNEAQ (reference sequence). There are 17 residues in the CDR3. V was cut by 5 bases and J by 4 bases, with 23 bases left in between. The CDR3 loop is CASSPGGAGLLSYGYTF. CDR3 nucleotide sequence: TGTGCCAGCAGCCCAGGTGGCGCAGGGCTACTTAGCTATGGCTACACCTTC.

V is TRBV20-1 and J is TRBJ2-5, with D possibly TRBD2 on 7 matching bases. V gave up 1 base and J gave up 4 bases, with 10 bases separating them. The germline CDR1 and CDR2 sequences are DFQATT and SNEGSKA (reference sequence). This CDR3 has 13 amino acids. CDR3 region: CSARGGGAETQYF. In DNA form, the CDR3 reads TGCAGTGCTAGAGGTGGGGGGGCAGAGACCCAGTACTTC.

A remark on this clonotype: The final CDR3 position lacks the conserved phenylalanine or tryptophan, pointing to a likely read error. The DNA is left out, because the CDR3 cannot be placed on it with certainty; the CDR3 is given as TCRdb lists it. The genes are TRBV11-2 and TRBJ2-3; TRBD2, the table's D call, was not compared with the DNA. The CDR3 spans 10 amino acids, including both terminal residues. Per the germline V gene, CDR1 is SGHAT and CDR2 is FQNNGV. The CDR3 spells CASSSLEGLA.

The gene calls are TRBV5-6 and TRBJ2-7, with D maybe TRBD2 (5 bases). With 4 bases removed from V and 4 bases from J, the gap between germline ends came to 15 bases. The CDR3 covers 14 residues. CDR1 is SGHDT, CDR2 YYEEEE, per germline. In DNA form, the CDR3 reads TGTGCCAGCAGCAACCGAAGAGGAGGATACGAGCAGTACTTC. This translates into CASSNRRGGYEQYF.

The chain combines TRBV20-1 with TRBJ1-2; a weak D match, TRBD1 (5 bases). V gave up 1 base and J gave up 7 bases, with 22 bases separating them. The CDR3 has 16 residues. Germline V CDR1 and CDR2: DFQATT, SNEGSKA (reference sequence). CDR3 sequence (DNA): TGCAGTGCTAGAGGCATACGTGGCAGGAGGGGAAGTGGCTACACCTTC. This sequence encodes CSARGIRGRRGSGYTF.

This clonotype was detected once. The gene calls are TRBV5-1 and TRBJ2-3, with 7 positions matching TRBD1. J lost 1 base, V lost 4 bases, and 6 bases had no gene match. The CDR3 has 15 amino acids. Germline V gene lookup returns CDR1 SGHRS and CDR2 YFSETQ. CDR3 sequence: CASSHTGDGTDTQYF. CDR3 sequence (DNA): TGCGCCAGCAGCCACACAGGGGATGGCACAGATACGCAGTATTTT.

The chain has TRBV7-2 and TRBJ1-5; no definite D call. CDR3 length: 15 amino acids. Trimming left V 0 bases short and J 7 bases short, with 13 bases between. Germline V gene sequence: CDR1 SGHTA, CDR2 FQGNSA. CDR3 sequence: CASSLAHWPGQPQHF. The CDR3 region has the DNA TGTGCCAGCAGCTTAGCGCACTGGCCGGGACAGCCCCAGCATTTT.

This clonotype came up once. The CDR3: CASRGTGLSGTF. CDR3 nucleotide sequence: TGTGCCAGCAGAGGGACAGGGTTATCTGGCACCTTC. V is TRBV3-1 and J is TRBJ1-2; 9 bases match TRBD1. The germline gives CDR1 LGHDT, CDR2 YNNKEL (reference sequence). This CDR3 has 12 residues. The V and J ends lost 6 bases and 13 bases, in that order; junction bases with no gene match: 9.